This paragraph covers one TCR beta chain sequence. The CDR3 has 16 residues. After removal of 3 bases from V and 5 bases from J, the junction contained 8 bases not matched to a gene. CDR1 is KGHSH and CDR2 is LQKENI in the germline V gene. These data belong to a study of PD-L1 blockade in urothelial cancer. Only in-frame clones appear in the TCRdb table, and some are missing; sequencing was by immunoSEQ multiplex PCR. The repertoire holds roughly 100,000 clones, with more than 70% as singletons. Time point: pretreatment peripheral blood. The receptor's source is a woman aged 80 or over with urothelial cancer. The sample in question was PBMCs, obtained around atezolizumab (anti-PD-L1) treatment. The V call is TRBV18, the J call TRBJ2-2; the match to TRBD2 covers 8 bases. The CDR3, as DNA: TGTGCCAGCTCACCGTTAAAAGCGGGAGAAACCGGGGAGCTGTTTTTT. Its protein is CASSPLKAGETGELFF. Full variable domain (missing parts from reference TRBV18 and TRBJ2-2): NAGVMQNPRHLVRRRGQEARLRCSPMKGHSHVYWYRQLPEEGLKFMVYLQKENIIDESGMPKERFSAEFPKEGPSILRIQQVVRGDSAAYFCASSPLKAGETGELFFGEGSRLTVL.